This entry lists 21 T cell receptor beta chains sequenced from one sample in a study of blood T cells in healthy people across ages (dated by TCRdb to between 2015 and 2017). The receptor library was made with 5' RACE. The listed sequencing device is Illumina HiSeq 2500. A second PCR of about 7 to 12 cycles was performed with a sample-barcoded 5' primer and a J-beta primer mix. The public sequencing data were trimmed at Q25 with fastp and processed into clonotypes with MiXCR by TCRdb, which kept only in-frame beta chains. Records with the same CDR3 protein are collapsed into one entry carrying the most frequent genes and DNA. This sample lists about 1.5 million distinct CDR3 sequences; roughly 43% were detected once. The top ten clones comprise around 4% of the sample. The specimen was blood. The receptors were gathered from a woman in her late teens or twenties in good health.

This clonotype was seen a handful of times. This chain links TRBV12-3 or TRBV12-4 with TRBJ1-2; possible D gene TRBD1, 6 bases. The CDR3 runs 15 residues. The germline V and J ends were trimmed by 0 bases and 8 bases, with 16 bases remaining between them. The CDR3 region is CASSLAGHTMRGYTF. The CDR3 DNA sequence: TGTGCCAGCAGTTTAGCGGGACACACCATGAGGGGCTACACCTTC.

This clonotype appeared once. The gene calls are TRBV28 and TRBJ2-1; D not certain. The assigned J gene may be wrong: the sequence end matches TRBJ2-7 better. Germline CDR1 is MDHEN and CDR2 is SYDVKM. The CDR3 covers 15 residues. CDR3 amino acids: CASSLRVGSYNEQYF. In DNA, the CDR3 is TGTGCCAGCAGTCTCCGGGTCGGCTCCTACAATGAGCAGTACTTC.

This chain connects TRBV7-9 to TRBJ1-5; D call uncertain. Trimming took 5 bases from V and 6 from J, leaving 11 bases between them. From germline, CDR1 is SEHNR and CDR2 FQNEAQ (reference sequence). The CDR3 runs to 13 residues. The CDR3 is CASSPNHGQPQHF. The CDR3 DNA reads as TGTGCCAGCAGCCCCAACCATGGTCAGCCCCAGCATTTT.

With respect to this clonotype: One end of the junction does not line up with germline, which may come from a read error. The J gene is TRBJ2-1, the V gene TRBV20-1; TRBD2 might be the D (5 bases). The J call may be incorrect, as the DNA end agrees better with TRBJ2-7. The germline CDR1 and CDR2 sequences are DFQATT and SNEGSKA (reference sequence). CDR3 length: 14 amino acids. In DNA, the CDR3 is TGCGGTGCGACAAGCGGACTTCCCTACAATGAGCAGTACTTC. Its translation: CGATSGLPYNEQYF.

This clonotype has just one count. The chain combines TRBV6-2 or TRBV6-3 with TRBJ2-4; maybe TRBD2 (6 bases). Deletions cut 4 bases from V and 0 bases from J, with 16 bases between. There are 17 residues in the CDR3. Germline CDR1 and CDR2: MNHEY and SVGEGT. The CDR3 nucleotides read TGTGCCAGCAGTTCGCCGGGGAGAGCGGGAGCCAAAAACATTCAGTACTTC. It is translated as CASSSPGRAGAKNIQYF.

The sample holds a few counts of this clonotype. The chain couples TRBV18 to TRBJ2-3, with 8 bases lining up with TRBD2. There are 17 residues in the CDR3. From germline, CDR1 is KGHSH and CDR2 LQKENI. The V gene end was trimmed by 1 base and the J gene end by 4 bases; junction bases not matched to a gene: 10. DNA for the CDR3: TGTGCCAGCTCACCACTCGTTGTTAGCGGGACCTCAGATACGCAGTATTTT. Protein sequence: CASSPLVVSGTSDTQYF. Full variable domain (remainder filled in from reference TRBV18 and TRBJ2-3): NAGVMQNPRHLVRRRGQEARLRCSPMKGHSHVYWYRQLPEEGLKFMVYLQKENIIDESGMPKERFSAEFPKEGPSILRIQQVVRGDSAAYFCASSPLVVSGTSDTQYFGPGTRLTVL.

This clonotype was detected many times. DNA of the CDR3: TGCGCCAGCACCTCACTAGCGGGGGACAATGAGCAGTTCTTC. Translated: CASTSLAGDNEQFF. V usage is TRBV10-2 and J usage is TRBJ2-1, with TRBD2 matching over 11 bases. The trim removed 7 bases at V and 5 bases at J, leaving 4 bases unmatched. The CDR3 extends over 14 amino acids. Per the germline V gene, CDR1 is WSHSY and CDR2 is SAAADI.

In this sample, this clonotype turned up once. The chain links TRBV10-3 to TRBJ2-2; 7 nucleotides agree with TRBD1. Germline V gene lookup returns CDR1 ENHRY and CDR2 SYGVKD. The CDR3 loop spans 14 amino acids. The V and J ends lost 3 bases and 5 bases, in that order; junction bases with no gene match: 3. In DNA, the CDR3 is TGTGCCATCAGTGAAGACAGGGTAACCGGGGAGCTGTTTTTT. This codes for CAISEDRVTGELFF.

This clonotype was detected ten times or more. The chain carries TRBV10-3 and TRBJ2-3, with D unresolved. Germline-derived CDR1 and CDR2 are ENHRY and SYGVKD. The CDR3 length is 12 residues. V gave up 6 bases and J gave up 2 bases, with 6 bases separating them. The CDR3 spells CAISQFTDTQYF. The CDR3, as DNA: TGTGCCATCAGCCAGTTCACAGATACGCAGTATTTT.

There are a few counts of this clonotype. This rearrangement joins TRBV5-5 to TRBJ1-2; tentative D call: TRBD1 (5 bases). Germline CDR1 SGHKS, CDR2 YYEKEE (reference sequence). The V end was cut by 0 bases, the J end by 2 bases, with 20 bases between. The CDR3 is 18 residues long. CDR3 in amino acids: CASSLDAGDLVGNYGYTF. CDR3 DNA sequence: TGTGCCAGCAGCTTGGATGCGGGGGACCTAGTAGGAAACTATGGCTACACCTTC.

This sequence joins TRBV20-1 and TRBJ2-1, with 7 bases that match TRBD1. The CDR3 length is 13 residues. Germline V CDR1 and CDR2: DFQATT, SNEGSKA (reference sequence). The V and J ends lost 5 bases and 4 bases, in that order; junction bases with no gene match: 5. The DNA for the CDR3 is TGCAGTGCTGAGGGACAGCTTTACAATGAGCAGTTCTTC. It specifies CSAEGQLYNEQFF.

The V gene is TRBV4-3, the J gene TRBJ2-7; D is uncertain. V lost 1 base, J lost 3 bases, and 13 bases lay in between. Germline assignment: CDR1 LGHNA and CDR2 YSLEER. This CDR3 is built from 15 residues. The CDR3 spells CASSQGSSRYYEQYF. The DNA of the CDR3 is TGCGCCAGCAGCCAAGGTTCATCCCGCTACTACGAGCAGTACTTC.

This clonotype was seen more than once but under ten times. This chain links TRBV20-1 with TRBJ2-1; 7 bases fit TRBD1. The germline V gene encodes CDR1 DFQATT and CDR2 SNEGSKA (reference sequence). With V trimmed by 4 bases and J by 8 bases, 17 bases remained unmatched. CDR3 length: 16 amino acids. The chain's CDR3 is CSAIPYRGVSLHEQFF. Here the CDR3 DNA reads TGCAGTGCTATCCCATACAGGGGTGTAAGTTTGCATGAGCAGTTCTTC.

The chain is built from TRBV7-9 and TRBJ2-1, with 7 bases identical to TRBD1. The CDR3 loop spans 14 amino acids. V dropped 7 bases and J dropped 6; count of bases not matched to a gene: 9. Germline V gives CDR1 SEHNR, CDR2 FQNEAQ (reference sequence). Here the CDR3 DNA reads TGTGCCAGCATCAAACTACAGGGGAGCAATGAGCAGTTCTTC. Encoded protein: CASIKLQGSNEQFF.

In its sample, this clonotype was seen once. The chain is built from TRBV12-3 or TRBV12-4 and TRBJ2-5; D ambiguous. The CDR3 sequence is 14 residues long. The V end was cut by 6 bases, the J end by 2 bases, with 13 bases between. The CDR3 spells CASSPSPPQETQYF. The CDR3 DNA reads as TGTGCCAGCAGCCCTTCCCCCCCTCAAGAGACCCAGTACTTC.

This clonotype came up a few times. The chain employs TRBV11-2 and TRBJ2-1; 8 nucleotides agree with TRBD2. CDR1 SGHAT and CDR2 FQNNGV come from the germline V gene. J was trimmed by 2 bases and V by 7 bases; bases with no gene match: 10. The CDR3 sequence is 16 residues long. The CDR3 DNA sequence: TGTGCCAGCACCGGGGTCCGGGGACTAGCCTACAATGAGCAGTTCTTC. Translation gives CASTGVRGLAYNEQFF.

V and J are TRBV5-1 and TRBJ2-3; unclear D gene. V was shortened by 3 bases and J by 0 bases, with 8 bases between the two germline ends. Germline V gene data show CDR1 as SGHRS and CDR2 as YFSETQ. CDR3 length: 14 amino acids. The CDR3 DNA sequence: TGCGCCAGCAGCTCGCGCCCGAGCACAGATACGCAGTATTTT. Translated, it gives CASSSRPSTDTQYF.

This clonotype appeared a few times. The gene calls are TRBV9 and TRBJ2-3; TRBD1 or TRBD2 may be the D gene (6 bases each). V shed 1 base and J shed 0 bases, with 15 bases lying between them. This CDR3 has 17 amino acids. The germline gives CDR1 SGDLS, CDR2 YYNGEE. The CDR3 DNA reads as TGTGCCAGCAGCGTAAGGGGGGACCCCTCTAGCACAGATACGCAGTATTTT. Protein sequence: CASSVRGDPSSTDTQYF.

The rearrangement uses TRBV4-3 and TRBJ1-2, with D unresolved. CDR1 and CDR2 from the germline V gene are LGHNA and YSLEER. CDR3 size: 15 residues. Trimming took off 0 bases at V and 6 bases at J, with 14 bases between the two ends. Here the CDR3 reads CASSQDSWRIDGYTF. The CDR3 DNA follows: TGCGCCAGCAGCCAAGATTCATGGCGGATTGATGGCTACACCTTC.

This clonotype was counted a single time. The genes are TRBV5-1 and TRBJ2-1, with D uncertain. From germline, CDR1 is SGHRS and CDR2 YFSETQ. The CDR3 spans 13 residues. V lost 1 base to trimming and J lost 8 bases, with 10 bases between them. This CDR3 is CASSLLGFHEQFF. In DNA, the CDR3 is TGCGCCAGCAGCTTGTTGGGGTTCCATGAGCAGTTCTTC.

The rearrangement links TRBV2 to TRBJ2-1, with 9 bases aligning to TRBD1. Per the germline V gene, CDR1 is SNHLY and CDR2 is FYNNEI. The trim removed 6 bases at V and 9 bases at J, leaving 12 bases unmatched. The CDR3 runs 15 residues. The CDR3 region is CASRARQGVPSEQFF. In DNA form, the CDR3 reads TGTGCCAGCAGAGCCAGACAGGGGGTCCCCAGTGAGCAGTTCTTC.